The present entry profiles one T cell receptor beta chain with its context. The template used for profiling TCR beta VDJ and CDR3 was genomic DNA. TCRdb called the reads again in MiXCR, with one record for every CDR3 protein. Among approximately 160,000 distinct CDR3 sequences listed, roughly 48% were seen once. The V gene lost 4 bases and the J gene lost 3 bases, with 7 bases spanning the gap. CDR3 length: 13 amino acids. Germline lookup yields CDR1 SGHTA and CDR2 FQGNSA. These data come from a study of CD8+CD57+ T cells in acquired aplastic anemia. The chain is built from TRBV7-2 and TRBJ1-5; D uncertain. Sequenced: sorted CD4+, CD8+, or CD8+CD57+ T cells (not recorded which) from PBMCs. This TCR came from a human donor in good health. CDR3 in amino acids: CASSSGLNQPQHF. Written as DNA, the CDR3 is TGTGCCAGCAGCTCCGGACTCAATCAGCCCCAGCATTTT.